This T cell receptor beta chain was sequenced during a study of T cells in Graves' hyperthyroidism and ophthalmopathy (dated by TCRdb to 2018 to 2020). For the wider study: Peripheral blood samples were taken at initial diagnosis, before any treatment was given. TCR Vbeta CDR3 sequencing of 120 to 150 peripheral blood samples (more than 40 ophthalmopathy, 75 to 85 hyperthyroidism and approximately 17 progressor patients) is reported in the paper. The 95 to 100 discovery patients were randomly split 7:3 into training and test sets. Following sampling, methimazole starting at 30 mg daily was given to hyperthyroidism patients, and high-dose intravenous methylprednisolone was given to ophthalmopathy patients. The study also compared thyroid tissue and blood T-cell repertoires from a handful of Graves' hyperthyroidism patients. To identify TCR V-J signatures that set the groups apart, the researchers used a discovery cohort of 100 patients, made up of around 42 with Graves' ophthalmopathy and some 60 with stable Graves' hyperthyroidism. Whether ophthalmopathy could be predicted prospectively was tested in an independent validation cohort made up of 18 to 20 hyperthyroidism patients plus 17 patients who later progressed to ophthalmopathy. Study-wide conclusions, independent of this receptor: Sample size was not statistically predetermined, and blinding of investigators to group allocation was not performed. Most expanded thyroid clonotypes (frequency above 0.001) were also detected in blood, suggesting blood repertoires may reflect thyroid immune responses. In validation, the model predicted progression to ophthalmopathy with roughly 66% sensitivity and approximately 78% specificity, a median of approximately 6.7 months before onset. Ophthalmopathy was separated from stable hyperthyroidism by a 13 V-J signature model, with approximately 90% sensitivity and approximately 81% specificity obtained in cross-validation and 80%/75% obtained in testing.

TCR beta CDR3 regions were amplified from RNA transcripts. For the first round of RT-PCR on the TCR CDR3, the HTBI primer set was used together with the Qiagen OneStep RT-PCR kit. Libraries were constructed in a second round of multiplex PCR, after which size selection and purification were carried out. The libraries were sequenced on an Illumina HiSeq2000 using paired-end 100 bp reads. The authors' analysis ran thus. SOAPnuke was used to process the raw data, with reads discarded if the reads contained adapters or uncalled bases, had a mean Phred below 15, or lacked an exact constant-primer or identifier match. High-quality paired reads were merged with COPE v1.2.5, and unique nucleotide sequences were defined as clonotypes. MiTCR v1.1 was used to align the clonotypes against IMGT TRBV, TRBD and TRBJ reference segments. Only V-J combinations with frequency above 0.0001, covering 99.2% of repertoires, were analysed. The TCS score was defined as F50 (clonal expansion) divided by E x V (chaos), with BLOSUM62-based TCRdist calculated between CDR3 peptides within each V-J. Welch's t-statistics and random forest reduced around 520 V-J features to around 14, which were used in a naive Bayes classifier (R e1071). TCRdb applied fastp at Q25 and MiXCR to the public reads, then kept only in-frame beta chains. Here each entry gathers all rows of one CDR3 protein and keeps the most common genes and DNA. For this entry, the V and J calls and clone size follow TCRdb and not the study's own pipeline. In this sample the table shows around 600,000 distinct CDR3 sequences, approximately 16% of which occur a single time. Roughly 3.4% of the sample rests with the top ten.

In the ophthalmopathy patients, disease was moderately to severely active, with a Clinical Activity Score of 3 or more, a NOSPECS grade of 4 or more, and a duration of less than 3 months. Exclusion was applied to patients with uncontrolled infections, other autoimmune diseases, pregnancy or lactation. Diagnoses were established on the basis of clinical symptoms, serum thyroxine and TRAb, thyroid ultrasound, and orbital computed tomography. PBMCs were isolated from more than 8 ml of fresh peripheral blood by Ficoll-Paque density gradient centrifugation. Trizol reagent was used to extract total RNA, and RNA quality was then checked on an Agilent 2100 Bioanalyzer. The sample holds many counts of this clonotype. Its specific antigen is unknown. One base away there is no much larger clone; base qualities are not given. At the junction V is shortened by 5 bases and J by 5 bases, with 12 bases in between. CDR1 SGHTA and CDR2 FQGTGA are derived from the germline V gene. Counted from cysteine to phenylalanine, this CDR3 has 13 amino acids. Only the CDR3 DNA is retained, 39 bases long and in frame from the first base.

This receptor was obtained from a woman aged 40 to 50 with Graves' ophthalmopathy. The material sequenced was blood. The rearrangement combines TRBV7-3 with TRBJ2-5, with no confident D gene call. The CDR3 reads CASSPHSQETQYF. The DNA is TGTGCCAGCAGCCCTCATTCCCAGGAGACCCAGTACTTC.